These T cell receptor beta chains were read from a single sample in a study of shared clonotypes between healthy human individuals. TCRdb keeps only in-frame clones here, not all; method: immunoSEQ multiplex PCR. This table has hundreds of thousands of clones, about 95% appearing once. The sequenced material came from naive CD8+ T cells sorted from blood. The receptors originated from a woman aged 30 to 39 in good health. The CDR3 runs from the conserved cysteine through the conserved F or W. The order of the fields is D gene, J gene, V gene, clone size, CDR3 protein, CDR3 DNA. The D gene is left open where the match is weak. Not all rows give a size; the values are once, few, many and, for expanded clones, a class.

D gene: -; J gene: TRBJ2-1; V gene: TRBV9; clone size: -; CDR3 protein: CASSTIGGGNEQFF; CDR3 DNA: TGTGCCAGCAGCACGATAGGAGGGGGCAATGAGCAGTTCTTC
D gene: -; J gene: TRBJ2-7; V gene: TRBV10-2; clone size: -; CDR3 protein: CASRGVGGPYEQYF; CDR3 DNA: TGCGCCAGCAGAGGGGTGGGGGGCCCTTACGAGCAGTACTTC
D gene: -; J gene: TRBJ1-3; V gene: TRBV10-3; clone size: -; CDR3 protein: CAISESGRDAGNTIYF; CDR3 DNA: TGTGCCATCAGTGAGTCGGGGAGGGACGCTGGAAACACCATATATTTT
D gene: TRBD2; J gene: TRBJ2-7; V gene: TRBV10-2; clone size: -; CDR3 protein: CASSVTSGKTEQYF; CDR3 DNA: TGCGCCAGCAGTGTTACTAGCGGAAAAACCGAGCAGTACTTC
D gene: -; J gene: TRBJ1-2; V gene: TRBV28; clone size: -; CDR3 protein: CASSLSRNYGYTF; CDR3 DNA: TGTGCCAGCAGTTTAAGTAGGAACTATGGCTACACCTTC
D gene: TRBD1; J gene: TRBJ1-5; V gene: TRBV7-9; clone size: -; CDR3 protein: CASSDNRGDGNQPQHF; CDR3 DNA: TGTGCCAGCAGCGATAACAGGGGCGACGGCAATCAGCCCCAGCATTTT
D gene: TRBD1; J gene: TRBJ1-1; V gene: TRBV7-9; clone size: -; CDR3 protein: CASSTRTGKMNTEAFF; CDR3 DNA: TGTGCCAGCAGCACCCGGACAGGGAAGATGAACACTGAAGCTTTCTTT
D gene: TRBD1; J gene: TRBJ1-1; V gene: TRBV9; clone size: -; CDR3 protein: CASSPWDRVNTEAFF; CDR3 DNA: TGTGCCAGCAGCCCCTGGGACAGGGTGAACACTGAAGCTTTCTTT
D gene: -; J gene: TRBJ2-1; V gene: TRBV4-2; clone size: once; CDR3 protein: CASSQAPLAADNEQFF; CDR3 DNA: TGTGCCAGCAGCCAGGCCCCACTAGCAGCCGACAATGAGCAGTTCTTC
D gene: -; J gene: TRBJ2-3; V gene: TRBV27; clone size: -; CDR3 protein: CASSLPPSGGTDTQYF; CDR3 DNA: TGTGCCAGCAGTTTACCACCCTCGGGGGGCACAGATACGCAGTATTTT
D gene: -; J gene: TRBJ2-5; V gene: TRBV7-9; clone size: -; CDR3 protein: CDGGGTGYF; CDR3 DNA: TGTGATGGCGGGGGGACAGGGTACTTC
D gene: -; J gene: TRBJ1-4; V gene: TRBV7-9; clone size: -; CDR3 protein: CASSRNNEKLFF; CDR3 DNA: TGTGCCAGCAGCCGGAATAATGAAAAACTGTTTTTT
D gene: -; J gene: TRBJ2-7; V gene: TRBV27; clone size: -; CDR3 protein: CASSLGTPRSYEQYF; CDR3 DNA: TGTGCCAGCAGTTTAGGGACTCCCCGCTCCTACGAGCAGTACTTC
D gene: TRBD1; J gene: TRBJ2-7; V gene: TRBV19; clone size: -; CDR3 protein: CASSAPGQGLFYEQYF; CDR3 DNA: TGTGCCAGTAGTGCCCCGGGACAGGGATTGTTCTACGAGCAGTACTTC
D gene: -; J gene: TRBJ1-1; V gene: TRBV5-1; clone size: -; CDR3 protein: CASSLAGGSLEAFF; CDR3 DNA: TGCGCCAGCAGCTTGGCGGGGGGTAGCCTTGAAGCTTTCTTT
D gene: -; J gene: TRBJ2-7; V gene: TRBV5-4; clone size: few; CDR3 protein: CASSLVDDEQYF; CDR3 DNA: TGTGCCAGCAGCTTGGTGGATGACGAGCAGTACTTC
D gene: -; J gene: TRBJ2-7; V gene: TRBV7-8; clone size: -; CDR3 protein: CASRSDGAAFGEQYF; CDR3 DNA: TGTGCCAGCAGATCGGACGGGGCTGCGTTTGGCGAGCAGTACTTC
D gene: -; J gene: TRBJ1-2; V gene: TRBV13; clone size: once; CDR3 protein: CASSSGVGYTF; CDR3 DNA: TGTGCCAGCAGCTCAGGGGTCGGCTACACCTTC
D gene: -; J gene: TRBJ1-1; V gene: TRBV9; clone size: once; CDR3 protein: CASSNGEGTEAFF; CDR3 DNA: TGTGCCAGCAGCAACGGGGAGGGCACTGAAGCTTTCTTT
D gene: -; J gene: TRBJ1-2; V gene: TRBV6-5; clone size: -; CDR3 protein: CASSWTENYGYTF; CDR3 DNA: TGTGCCAGCAGTTGGACGGAAAACTATGGCTACACCTTC
D gene: -; J gene: TRBJ1-6; V gene: TRBV14; clone size: once; CDR3 protein: CASSQLSRWGSDSPLHF; CDR3 DNA: TGTGCCAGCAGCCAACTAAGCCGGTGGGGCTCGGATTCACCCCTCCACTTT
D gene: -; J gene: TRBJ2-7; V gene: TRBV4-1; clone size: -; CDR3 protein: CASSQDRGGTYEQYF; CDR3 DNA: TGCGCCAGCAGCCAAGATAGGGGGGGGACCTACGAGCAGTACTTC